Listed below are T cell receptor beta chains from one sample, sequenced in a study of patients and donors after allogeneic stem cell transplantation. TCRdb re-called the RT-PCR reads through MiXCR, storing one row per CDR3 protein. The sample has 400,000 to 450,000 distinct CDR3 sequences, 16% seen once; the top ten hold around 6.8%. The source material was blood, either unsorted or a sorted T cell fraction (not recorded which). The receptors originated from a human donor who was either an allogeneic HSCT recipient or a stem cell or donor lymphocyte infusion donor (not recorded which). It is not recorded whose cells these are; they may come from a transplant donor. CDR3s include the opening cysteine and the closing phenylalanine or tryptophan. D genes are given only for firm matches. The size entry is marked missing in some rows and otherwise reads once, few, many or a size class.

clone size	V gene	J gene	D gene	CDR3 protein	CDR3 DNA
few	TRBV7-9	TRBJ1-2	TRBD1	CASSRAQGSGGYTF	TGTGCCAGCAGCCGGGCACAGGGGAGTGGTGGCTACACCTTC
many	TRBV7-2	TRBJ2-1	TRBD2	CASSRGGVGYEQFF	TGTGCCAGCAGCAGGGGAGGGGTTGGGTATGAGCAGTTCTTC
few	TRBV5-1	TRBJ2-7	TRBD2	CASSVATSGAYEQYF	TGCGCCAGCAGCGTAGCGACTAGCGGGGCCTACGAGCAGTACTTC
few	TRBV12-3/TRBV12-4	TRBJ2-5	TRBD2	CASTLTSGAQETQYF	TGTGCCAGCACCCTGACTAGCGGGGCTCAAGAGACCCAGTACTTC
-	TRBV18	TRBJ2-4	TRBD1	CASSPADRGGIQYF	TGTGCCAGCTCACCAGCAGACAGGGGGGGCATTCAGTACTTC
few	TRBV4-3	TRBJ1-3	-	CASSPRDGQDTIYF	TGCGCCAGCAGCCCCCGGGACGGACAAGACACCATATATTTT
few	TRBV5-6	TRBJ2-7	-	CASRTYTFTSYEQYF	TGTGCCAGCAGGACTTATACTTTCACCTCCTACGAGCAGTACTTC
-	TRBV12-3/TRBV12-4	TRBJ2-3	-	CASSMTVSTDTQYF	TGTGCCAGCAGTATGACAGTTAGCACAGATACGCAGTATTTT
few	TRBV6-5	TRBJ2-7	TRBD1	CASSYAGTGVYEQYF	TGTGCCAGCAGTTACGCCGGGACAGGGGTCTACGAGCAGTACTTC
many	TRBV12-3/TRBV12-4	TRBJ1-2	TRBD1	CASKRDRGLYGYTF	TGTGCCAGTAAACGGGACAGGGGGCTCTATGGCTACACCTTC